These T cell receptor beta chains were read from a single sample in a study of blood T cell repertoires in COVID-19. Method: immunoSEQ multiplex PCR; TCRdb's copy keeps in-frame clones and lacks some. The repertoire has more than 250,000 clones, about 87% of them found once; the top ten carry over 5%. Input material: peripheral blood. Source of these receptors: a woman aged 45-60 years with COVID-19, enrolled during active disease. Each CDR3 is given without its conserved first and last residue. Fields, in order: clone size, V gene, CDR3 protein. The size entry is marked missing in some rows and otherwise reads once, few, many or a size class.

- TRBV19 ASSPLPVEPQF
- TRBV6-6 ASSRPGQGQGNTEAF
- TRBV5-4 ASSIGSRDRGGTQY
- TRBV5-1 ASSLGGTQNNEQF
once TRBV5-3 ALGSRGSYNSPLH
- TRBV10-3 AISESLQGANSPLH
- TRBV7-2 ASSLDGQRNIQY
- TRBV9 ASSAYTDTQY
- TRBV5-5 ASSPPGGEGTNEKLF
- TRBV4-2 ASSQHTGTDNEQF
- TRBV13 ASSSISGSSYNEQF
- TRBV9 ASSSPGTSFGTGELF
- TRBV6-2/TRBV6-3 ASSYEGLLSGNTIY
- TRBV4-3 ASSQGLMGAIGYT
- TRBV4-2 ASTPSLAGTYEQY
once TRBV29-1 SVEETGDEAF
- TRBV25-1 ASSEGDLPYEQY
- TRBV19 ASSIEGMNTEAF
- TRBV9 ASSVTGRGNTGELF
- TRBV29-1 SVRQNTYEQY
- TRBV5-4 ASSLSQLAGAGELF
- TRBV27 ASSSDRVAQPQH
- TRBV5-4 ASTPLAGDVTTGELF
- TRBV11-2 ASSLGQGATDTQY
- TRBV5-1 ASSPTGQGYNEQF
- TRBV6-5 ASSIAGNTGELF
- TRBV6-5 ASRPDRGPNQPQH
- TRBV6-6 ASSRQLAGGSRAKNIQY
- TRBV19 ASSMYGLAGGSSSEQY
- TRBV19 ASSRLQGGIYNEQF
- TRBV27 ASTRSPFYEQY
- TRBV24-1 ATSDYRTGNTDTQY
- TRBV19 ASSTDRGPYEQY
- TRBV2 ASSEPDRDAGYT
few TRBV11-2 ASSFGQGGPVDTQY
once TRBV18 ASSPSSGDNEQF
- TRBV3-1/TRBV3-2 ASSHHLSAHNEQF
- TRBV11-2 ASSRRGLDIYNEQF
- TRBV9 ASSGQGSIQY
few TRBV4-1 ASSQESGQIYGYT
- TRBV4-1 ASSQDREFLETQY
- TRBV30 AWRTSGGSTEQF
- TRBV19 ASSNHRDTEAF
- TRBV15 ATSRDLSRGGGNEQF
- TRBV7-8 ASSLGRGIEAF
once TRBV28 ASIRGGVYNEQF